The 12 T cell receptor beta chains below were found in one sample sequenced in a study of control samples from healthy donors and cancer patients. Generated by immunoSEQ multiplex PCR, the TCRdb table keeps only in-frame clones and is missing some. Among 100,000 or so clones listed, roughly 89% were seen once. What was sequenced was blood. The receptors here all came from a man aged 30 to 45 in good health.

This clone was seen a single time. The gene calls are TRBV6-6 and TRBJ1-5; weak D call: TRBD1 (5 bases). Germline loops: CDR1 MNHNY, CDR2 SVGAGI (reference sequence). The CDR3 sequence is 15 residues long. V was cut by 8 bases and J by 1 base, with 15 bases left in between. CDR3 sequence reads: CASVSGGDSNQPQHF. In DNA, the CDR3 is TGTGCCAGCGTTTCCGGGGGGGACAGCAATCAGCCCCAGCATTTT.

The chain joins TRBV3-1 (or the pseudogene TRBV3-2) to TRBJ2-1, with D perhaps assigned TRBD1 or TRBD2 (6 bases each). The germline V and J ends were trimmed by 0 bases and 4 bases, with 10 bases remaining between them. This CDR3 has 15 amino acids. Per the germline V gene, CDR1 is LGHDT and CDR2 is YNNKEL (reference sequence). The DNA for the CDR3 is TGTGCCAGCAGCCAAGACCGGGGGCCTTACAATGAGCAGTTCTTC. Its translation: CASSQDRGPYNEQFF.

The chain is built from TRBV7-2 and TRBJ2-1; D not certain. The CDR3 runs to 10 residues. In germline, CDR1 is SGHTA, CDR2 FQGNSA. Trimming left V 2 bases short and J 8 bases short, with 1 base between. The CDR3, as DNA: TGTGCCAGCAGCTTATATGAGCAGTTCTTC. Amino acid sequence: CASSLYEQFF.

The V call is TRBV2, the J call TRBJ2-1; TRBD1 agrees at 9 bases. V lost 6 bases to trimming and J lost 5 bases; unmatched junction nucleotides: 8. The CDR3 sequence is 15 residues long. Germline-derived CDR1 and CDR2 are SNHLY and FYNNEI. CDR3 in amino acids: CASRAPWDRDNEQFF. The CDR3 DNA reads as TGTGCCAGCAGGGCACCATGGGACAGGGACAATGAGCAGTTCTTC.

The CDR3 sequence: CASSQRLAVRETQYF. The CDR3 DNA sequence: TGCGCCAGCAGCCAAAGACTAGCGGTTCGTGAGACCCAGTACTTC. V usage is TRBV4-1 and J usage is TRBJ2-5; 9 bases line up with TRBD2. Germline CDR1 and CDR2: MGHRA and YSYEKL. V lost 2 bases, J lost 5 bases, and 6 bases stayed unmatched. The CDR3 is 15 amino acids.

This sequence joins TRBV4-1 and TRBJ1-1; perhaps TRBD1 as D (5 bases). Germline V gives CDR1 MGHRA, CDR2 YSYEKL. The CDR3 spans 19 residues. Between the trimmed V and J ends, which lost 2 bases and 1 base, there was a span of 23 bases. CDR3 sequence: CASSQPPPGPLGTNTEAFF. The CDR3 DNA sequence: TGCGCCAGCAGCCAACCGCCCCCGGGTCCATTGGGGACGAACACTGAAGCTTTCTTT.

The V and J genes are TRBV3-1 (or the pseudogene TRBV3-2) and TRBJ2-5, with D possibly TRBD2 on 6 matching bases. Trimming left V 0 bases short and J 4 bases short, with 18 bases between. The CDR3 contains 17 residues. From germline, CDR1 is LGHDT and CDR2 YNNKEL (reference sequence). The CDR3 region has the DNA TGTGCCAGCAGCCAAGATATTGGCAGCCTGGGGGGAGAGACCCAGTACTTC. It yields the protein CASSQDIGSLGGETQYF.

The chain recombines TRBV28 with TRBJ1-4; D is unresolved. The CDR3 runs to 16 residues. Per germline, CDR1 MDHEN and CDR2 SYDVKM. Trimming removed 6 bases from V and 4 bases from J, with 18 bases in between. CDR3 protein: CASRVLSSRVNEKLFF. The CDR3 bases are TGTGCCAGCAGGGTTTTATCCTCAAGGGTTAATGAAAAACTGTTTTTT.

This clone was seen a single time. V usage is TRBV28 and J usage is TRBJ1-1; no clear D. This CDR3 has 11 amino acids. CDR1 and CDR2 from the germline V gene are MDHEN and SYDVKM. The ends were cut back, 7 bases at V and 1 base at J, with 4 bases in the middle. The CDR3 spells CASKRNTEAFF. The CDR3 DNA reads TGTGCCAGCAAGAGGAACACTGAAGCTTTCTTT. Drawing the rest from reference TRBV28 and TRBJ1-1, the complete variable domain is DVKVTQSSRYLVKRTGEKVFLECVQDMDHENMFWYRQDPGLGLRLIYFSYDVKMKEKGDIPEGYSVSREKKERFSLILESASTNQTSMYLCASKRNTEAFFGQGTRLTVV.

CDR3 region: CASSLWVHVPGELFF. DNA for the CDR3: TGTGCCAGCAGTTTATGGGTCCACGTCCCCGGGGAGCTGTTTTTT. The V gene is TRBV27, the J gene TRBJ2-2; no firm D call. Germline CDR1 reads MNHEY; CDR2 reads SMNVEV (reference sequence). Trimming cost V 1 base and J 6 bases, with 12 bases left between them. The CDR3 is 15 residues long.

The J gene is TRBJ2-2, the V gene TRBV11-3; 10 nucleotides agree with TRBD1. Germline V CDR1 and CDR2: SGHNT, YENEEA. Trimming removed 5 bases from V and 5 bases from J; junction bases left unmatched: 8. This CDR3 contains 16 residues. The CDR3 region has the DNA TGTGCCAGCAGCCTCGGAGGACAGGGGGGAACCGGGGAGCTGTTTTTT. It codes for CASSLGGQGGTGELFF.

CDR3 sequence (DNA): TGTGCCAGCAGCGCCACACCAACTGCGTCCTACGAGCAGTACTTC. Residues: CASSATPTASYEQYF. The chain carries TRBV9 and TRBJ2-7; no reliable D call. V lost 3 bases to trimming and J lost 1 base, with 14 bases between them. The CDR3 runs to 15 residues. Germline V gene sequence: CDR1 SGDLS, CDR2 YYNGEE.